The present entry profiles one TCR beta chain with its context. This sample was included in a study of shared clonotypes between healthy human individuals. Some clones are missing from TCRdb's copy, which holds only in-frame ones; the method was immunoSEQ multiplex PCR. The table lists approximately 350,000 clones, about 97% of them singletons. The V gene's germline CDR1 is GTSNPN and CDR2 SVGIG (reference sequence). Trimming took off 2 bases at V and 3 bases at J, with 4 bases between the two ends. The CDR3 loop spans 11 amino acids. The TCR originated in a man younger than 45 in good health. Sequencing was carried out using memory CD8+ T cells sorted from blood. The subset: CD45RO+ cells pooled with CCR7-negative TemRA cells. V and J are TRBV30 and TRBJ1-2; D is unresolved. CDR3 region: CAWSFYYGYTF. The CDR3, as DNA: TGTGCCTGGAGTTTCTACTATGGCTACACCTTC.